The T cell receptor (beta chain) described here comes from a study of T cell repertoires in cytomegalovirus infection. Study background: It can be stated that public TCR beta signatures indicated CMV infection as well as a matching HLA type.

Study-wide points: Ex vivo, HLA-C-restricted CMV-specific TCR beta clonotypes prevailed over the rest of the response. Summed frequency of public TCR beta families distinguished CMV carriers with the relevant HLA.

This clonotype was seen once. Its antigen is unknown. Trimming at V came to 8 bases and at J to 4 bases, leaving 1 base not matched to a gene. Germline CDR1 MNHEY, CDR2 SVGAGI. CDR3 length equals 12 residues. TCRdb passed the reads through MiXCR, listing each CDR3 protein once. The sample has 250,000 to 350,000 distinct CDR3 sequences, more than 20% seen once. Sequencing input: PBMCs. The source of this sequence is a human donor in good health (CMV status not recorded). Some clones in this sample may be carry-over from other donors' samples. This chain connects TRBV6-5 to TRBJ2-1; 8 bases line up with TRBD2. CDR3 coding DNA: TGTGCCAGCCTAGCGGGTTACAATGAGCAGTTCTTC. It codes for CASLAGYNEQFF.